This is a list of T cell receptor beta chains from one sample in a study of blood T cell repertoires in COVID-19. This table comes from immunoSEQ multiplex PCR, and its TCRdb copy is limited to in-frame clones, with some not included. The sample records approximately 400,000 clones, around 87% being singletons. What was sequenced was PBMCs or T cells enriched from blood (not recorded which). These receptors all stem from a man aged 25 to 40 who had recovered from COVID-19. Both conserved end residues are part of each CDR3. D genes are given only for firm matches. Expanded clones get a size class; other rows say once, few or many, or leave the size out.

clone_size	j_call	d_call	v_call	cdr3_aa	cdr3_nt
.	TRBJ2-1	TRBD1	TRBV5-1	CASSLGGQNNEQFF	TGCGCCAGCAGCTTGGGGGGACAGAACAATGAGCAGTTCTTC
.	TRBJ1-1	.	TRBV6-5	CASSRTTEAFF	TGTGCCAGCAGTCGAACAACTGAAGCTTTCTTT
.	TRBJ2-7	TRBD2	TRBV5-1	CASSRLTSGGSNEQYF	TGCGCCAGCAGCCGCCTCACTAGCGGGGGTAGTAACGAGCAGTACTTC
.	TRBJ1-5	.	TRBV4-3	CASSSEGYGQPQHF	TGCGCCAGCAGCTCCGAGGGATACGGTCAGCCCCAGCATTTT
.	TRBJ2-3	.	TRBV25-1	CASSDSSTDTQYF	TGTGCCAGCAGTGACAGTAGCACAGATACGCAGTATTTT
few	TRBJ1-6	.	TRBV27	CASRESSYNSPLHF	TGTGCCAGCAGAGAGAGCTCCTATAATTCACCCCTCCACTTT
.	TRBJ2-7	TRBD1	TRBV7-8	CASSLRDRRPGEQYF	TGTGCCAGCAGCTTAAGGGACAGACGCCCGGGGGAGCAGTACTTC
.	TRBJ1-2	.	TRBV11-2	CASSLNAGRLGYTF	TGTGCCAGCAGCTTAAATGCAGGGCGCCTTGGCTACACCTTC
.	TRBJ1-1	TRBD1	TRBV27	CASSFGQGGAEAFF	TGTGCCAGCAGTTTTGGACAGGGAGGGGCTGAAGCTTTCTTT
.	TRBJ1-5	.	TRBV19	CASSIPPDFDSQHF	TGTGCCAGTAGTATCCCTCCCGACTTCGATAGCCAGCATTTT
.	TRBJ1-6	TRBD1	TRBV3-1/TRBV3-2	CASSQALTGTYNSPLHF	TGTGCCAGCAGCCAAGCCTTGACAGGGACCTATAATTCACCCCTCCACTTT
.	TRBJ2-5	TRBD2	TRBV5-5	CASSARLAGGLQETQYF	TGTGCCAGCAGCGCCCGACTAGCGGGGGGGCTCCAAGAGACCCAGTACTTC
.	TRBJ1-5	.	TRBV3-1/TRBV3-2	CASSQDLGAPQHF	TGTGCCAGCAGCCAAGATTTGGGGGCGCCCCAGCATTTT
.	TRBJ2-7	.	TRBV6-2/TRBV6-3	CASSYVWGRTHEQYF	TGTGCCAGCAGTTACGTGTGGGGGCGGACCCACGAGCAGTACTTC
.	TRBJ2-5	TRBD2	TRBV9	CASSVGASGGETQYF	TGTGCCAGCAGCGTAGGGGCTAGCGGGGGAGAGACCCAGTACTTC
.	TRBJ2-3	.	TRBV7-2	CASSSRGGTYTDTQYF	TGTGCCAGCAGCTCACGGGGAGGAACTTACACAGATACGCAGTATTTT